A single sample gave rise to the 5 T cell receptor beta chains below, sequenced in a study of CD8 T cells in Susac syndrome. Random-hexamer reverse transcription was applied to about 0.45 to 1 ug RNA. TCRdb re-analysed the immunoSEQ multiplex PCR reads in MiXCR, keeping a single row per CDR3 protein. The data show about 130,000 distinct CDR3 sequences, around 94% seen once. The sequencing sample was made of CD8+ T cells from PBMCs. These receptor sequences come from a human donor with Susac syndrome.

For the CDR3, the DNA is TGTGCCTGGACCCACCTCGGTGATTACGAGCAGTACTTC. This encodes CAWTHLGDYEQYF. The rearrangement uses TRBV30 and TRBJ2-7; D is ambiguous. This CDR3 is built from 13 residues. Germline V gene sequence: CDR1 GTSNPN, CDR2 SVGIG (reference sequence). V was trimmed by 4 bases and J by 4 bases, leaving 14 bases between them.

This chain links TRBV15 with TRBJ1-1; D not resolved. The germline V and J ends were trimmed by 0 bases and 11 bases, with 13 bases remaining between them. The CDR3 is made up of 13 amino acids. In germline, CDR1 is LNHNV, CDR2 YYDKDF (reference sequence). The CDR3 nucleotides read TGTGCCACCAGCAGAGATCTTATGGCCCTGGCTTTCTTT. It yields the protein CATSRDLMALAFF.

The V call is TRBV27, the J call TRBJ2-5; D possibly corresponds to TRBD2 (5 bases). CDR1 is MNHEY, CDR2 SMNVEV, per germline (reference sequence). The CDR3 runs to 16 residues. The V and J ends lost 1 base and 1 base respectively, with 13 bases between them. The CDR3 DNA reads as TGTGCCAGCAGTTTATTCGCCGGGGTCCCCCAAGAGACCCAGTACTTC. It translates to CASSLFAGVPQETQYF.

V and J are TRBV12-3 or TRBV12-4 and TRBJ2-5; perhaps TRBD2 as D (6 bases). The CDR3 has 14 residues. V lost 4 bases to trimming and J lost 4 bases, with 13 bases between them. In DNA form, the CDR3 reads TGTGCCAGCAGTTCTGGCATTAGCGGAGAGACCCAGTACTTC. It translates to CASSSGISGETQYF.

The chain carries TRBV20-1 and TRBJ2-7; 9 nucleotides agree with TRBD1. The CDR3 length is 14 residues. Germline CDR1 DFQATT, CDR2 SNEGSKA (reference sequence). Germline trimming cut 6 bases from V and 4 bases from J; bases unmatched to any gene: 10. The CDR3 spells CSATVPGQGYEQYF. In DNA form, the CDR3 reads TGCAGTGCCACCGTTCCGGGACAGGGATACGAGCAGTACTTC.